This TCR beta chain was obtained from a study of response to subunit inactivated influenza vaccine. The CDR3 sequence is 15 residues long. Losses at the gene ends were 2 bases for V and 5 bases for J; bases not matched to a gene: 4. The germline gives CDR1 MNHEY, CDR2 SVGAGI. This clonotype was detected a few times. From the RT-PCR reads, TCRdb called clonotypes with MiXCR, one entry per CDR3 protein. This sample has about 780,000 distinct CDR3 sequences, with about 18% found just once. This sequence joins TRBV6-5 and TRBJ1-4; the match to TRBD1 covers 8 bases. This clonotype was sampled from a man over 45 who received an inactivated influenza vaccine. Sequenced material: PBMCs from blood, taken roughly 5 days after vaccination. CDR3 coding DNA: TGTGCCAGCAGTTACCGGACAGGGCGGAATGAAAAACTGTTTTTT. Translation gives CASSYRTGRNEKLFF.